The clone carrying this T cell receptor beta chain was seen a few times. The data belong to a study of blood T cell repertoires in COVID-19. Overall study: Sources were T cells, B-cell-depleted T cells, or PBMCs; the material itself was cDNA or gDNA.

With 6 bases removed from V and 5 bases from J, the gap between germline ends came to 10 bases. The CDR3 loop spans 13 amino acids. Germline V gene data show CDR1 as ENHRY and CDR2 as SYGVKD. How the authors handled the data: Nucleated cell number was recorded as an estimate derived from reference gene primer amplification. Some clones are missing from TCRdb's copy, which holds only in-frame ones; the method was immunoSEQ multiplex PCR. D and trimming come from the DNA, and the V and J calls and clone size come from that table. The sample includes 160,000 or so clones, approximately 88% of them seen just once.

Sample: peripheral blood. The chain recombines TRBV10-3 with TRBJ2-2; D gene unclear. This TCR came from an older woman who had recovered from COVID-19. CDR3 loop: CAIRPGRTGELFF. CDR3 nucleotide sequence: TGTGCCATCAGACCCGGTCGGACCGGGGAGCTGTTTTTT.